The 30 T cell receptor beta chains below come from one sample, sequenced in a study of T-cell reconstitution after alpha-beta-depleted transplantation in children. Unique molecular identifiers featured in how the TCRbeta library was prepared. TCRdb re-called the PCR reads with MiXCR, one entry per CDR3 protein. The table lists a few hundred thousand distinct CDR3 sequences, around 21% of them singletons. This sample comprised PBMCs from the stem cell graft donor, obtained from the stem cell graft. These receptors all come from a human donor who donated a stem cell graft to a child with acute myeloid leukemia.

The table lists this clonotype with a few counts. The chain uses TRBV10-3 and TRBJ2-5, with D unresolved. V dropped 0 bases and J dropped 13 bases, with 12 bases sitting between them. This CDR3 comprises 12 residues. Per the germline V gene, CDR1 is ENHRY and CDR2 is SYGVKD. CDR3 region: CAISESKKMAYF. CDR3 DNA sequence: TGTGCCATCAGTGAGTCGAAGAAGATGGCGTACTTC.

This clonotype was seen a few times. The chain links TRBV2 to TRBJ2-3; a possible D gene is TRBD2 (5 bases). The CDR3 contains 15 residues. The germline V gene encodes CDR1 SNHLY and CDR2 FYNNEI. Trimming stripped 8 bases from V and 1 base from J, with 16 bases between. This chain's CDR3 is CASGPPSTRTDTQYF. The CDR3 DNA follows: TGTGCCAGCGGCCCTCCTAGCACGCGCACAGATACGCAGTATTTT. Full variable domain (outside the CDR3, taken from reference TRBV2 and TRBJ2-3): EPEVTQTPSHQVTQMGQEVILRCVPISNHLYFYWYRQILGQKVEFLVSFYNNEISEKSEIFDDQFSVERPDGSNFTLKIRSTKLEDSAMYFCASGPPSTRTDTQYFGPGTRLTVL.

The chain employs TRBV20-1 and TRBJ2-7; D gene uncertain. V gave up 3 bases and J gave up 1 base, with 13 bases separating them. CDR1 is DFQATT, CDR2 SNEGSKA, per germline (reference sequence). This CDR3 has 14 amino acids. The CDR3 spells CSASTLPNSYEQYF. The CDR3 coding sequence is TGCAGTGCTAGTACACTTCCAAATTCCTACGAGCAGTACTTC.

This clonotype was seen ten or more times. The chain links TRBV15 to TRBJ2-4, with TRBD2 identical over 9 bases. The CDR3 covers 17 residues. The germline CDR1 and CDR2 sequences are LNHNV and YYDKDF (reference sequence). The J segment lost 1 base and the V segment lost 0 bases, leaving 4 bases of the junction unmatched. The CDR3 protein is CATSRDISGRAKNIQYF. In nucleotides, the CDR3 is TGTGCCACCAGCAGAGATATAAGCGGGAGGGCCAAAAACATTCAGTACTTC.

J is TRBJ2-2 and V is TRBV9, with D tentatively TRBD1 or TRBD2 (5 bases each). This CDR3 is built from 20 residues. V lost 0 bases and J lost 1, with 22 bases in between. Germline V gene lookup returns CDR1 SGDLS and CDR2 YYNGEE. CDR3 in amino acids: CASSVGDGVGSGWNTGELFF. DNA for the CDR3: TGTGCCAGCAGCGTAGGGGACGGGGTTGGGTCAGGGTGGAACACCGGGGAGCTGTTTTTT.

In its sample, this clonotype was seen a few times. The chain joins TRBV7-3 to TRBJ2-1; perhaps TRBD2 as D (5 bases). The CDR3 extends over 14 amino acids. CDR1 and CDR2 (germline): SGHTA, FQGTGA. The ends were cut back, 5 bases at V and 7 bases at J, with 15 bases in the middle. The CDR3 reads CASSPSVGSNEQFF. The CDR3 nucleotides read TGTGCCAGCAGCCCCTCTGTAGGGAGTAATGAGCAGTTCTTC.

This clonotype was seen more than once but under ten times. V is TRBV18 and J is TRBJ2-1; D gene ambiguous. Trimming left V 1 base short and J 0 bases short, with 7 bases between. The CDR3 covers 15 residues. CDR1 is KGHSH, CDR2 LQKENI, per germline. The CDR3 sequence is CASSPRQDSYNEQFF. CDR3 bases: TGTGCCAGCTCACCACGTCAGGACTCCTACAATGAGCAGTTCTTC.

The V call is TRBV20-1, the J call TRBJ2-1, with 14 bases aligning to TRBD2. Germline CDR1 DFQATT, CDR2 SNEGSKA (reference sequence). This CDR3 has 18 residues. The junction had 14 bases not matched to a gene; V was cut back by 4 bases and J by 6 bases. CDR3 protein: CSAKTSGRAGVVINEQFF. CDR3 sequence (DNA): TGCAGTGCTAAGACTAGCGGGAGGGCCGGGGTTGTGATCAATGAGCAGTTCTTC.

This clonotype appeared a single time. This rearrangement joins TRBV9 to TRBJ1-2; D uncertain. With 3 bases removed from V and 8 bases from J, the gap between germline ends came to 14 bases. Germline CDR1 is SGDLS and CDR2 is YYNGEE. CDR3 length: 13 amino acids. The DNA of the CDR3 is TGTGCCAGCAGCGCCGACGATTTATGGGGCTACACCTTC. Translation: CASSADDLWGYTF.

The V and J genes are TRBV7-9 and TRBJ2-5; D not certain. This CDR3 spans 16 amino acids. Between the trimmed V and J ends, which lost 2 bases and 5 bases, there was a span of 18 bases. From germline, CDR1 is SEHNR and CDR2 FQNEAQ (reference sequence). CDR3 DNA: TGTGCCAGCAGCTTATCTAAGCACCGCTTTGGGGAGACCCAGTACTTC. This encodes CASSLSKHRFGETQYF.

The CDR3 nucleotides are TGCAGTGCTAGCGGGTACAGGGGAGGCGCAGATACGCAGTATTTT. Its protein is CSASGYRGGADTQYF. V and J are TRBV20-1 and TRBJ2-3; D may be TRBD1 (7 bases). This CDR3 has 15 amino acids. The V end was cut by 3 bases, the J end by 4 bases, with 17 bases between. Germline V gene data show CDR1 as DFQATT and CDR2 as SNEGSKA (reference sequence).

This clonotype has a handful of counts. The V and J genes are TRBV9 and TRBJ2-1; 13 nucleotides line up with TRBD2. Germline-derived CDR1 and CDR2 are SGDLS and YYNGEE. J lost 5 bases, V lost 2 bases, and 7 bases had no gene match. The CDR3 runs 17 residues. The CDR3 DNA reads as TGTGCCAGCAGCGTCAGACTAGCGGGAGGCCCTCACAATGAGCAGTTCTTC. Translating gives CASSVRLAGGPHNEQFF.

This clonotype was counted between two and nine times. The rearrangement uses TRBV6-5 and TRBJ2-2; D perhaps matches TRBD2 (6 bases). This CDR3 spans 15 amino acids. Germline V gene data show CDR1 as MNHEY and CDR2 as SVGAGI. The V end was cut by 4 bases, the J end by 3 bases, with 12 bases between. CDR3 amino acids: CASSWDGEDTGELFF. CDR3 DNA sequence: TGTGCCAGCAGTTGGGACGGGGAGGACACCGGGGAGCTGTTTTTT.

The chain recombines TRBV29-1 with TRBJ2-5, with D maybe TRBD1 (8 bases). The CDR3 loop spans 13 amino acids. CDR1 is SQVTM, CDR2 ANQGSEA, per germline. The V and J ends lost 7 bases and 5 bases respectively, with 17 bases between them. The CDR3, as DNA: TGCAGCGCCTTAGGACAGGGAGGGGAGACCCAGTACTTC. Translation: CSALGQGGETQYF.

This clonotype was seen ten or more times. This chain uses TRBV29-1 with TRBJ2-1; 9 nucleotides match TRBD1. Per germline, CDR1 SQVTM and CDR2 ANQGSEA. The CDR3 totals 13 residues. V was clipped by 7 bases and J by 9 bases; unmatched bases: 10. The CDR3 loop is CSAPLQGAVEQFF. The DNA of the CDR3 is TGCAGCGCTCCGTTACAGGGGGCGGTTGAGCAGTTCTTC.

As concerns this clonotype: One junction end does not reproduce the germline sequence, and a read error may be involved. J is TRBJ1-4 and V is TRBV11-1; 9 positions match TRBD1. Germline V gene sequence: CDR1 SGHAT, CDR2 FQDESV (reference sequence). The CDR3 spans 17 residues. The CDR3 sequence is CASSQGQGRRTNEKLFF. As DNA, the CDR3 is TGTGCTAGCAGTCAAGGACAGGGGAGGCGAACTAATGAAAAACTGTTTTTT.

This rearrangement joins TRBV29-1 to TRBJ2-6, with 8 positions matching TRBD2. The germline V gene has CDR1 SQVTM and CDR2 ANQGSEA. CDR3 length: 15 residues. With 4 bases clipped from V and 2 bases from J, the junction kept 4 bases outside the gene matches. The CDR3 is CSVVSGRAGANVLTF. DNA of the CDR3: TGCAGCGTTGTTTCCGGGAGGGCTGGGGCCAACGTCCTGACTTTC.

The chain has TRBV29-1 and TRBJ1-2; no definite D call. CDR1 is SQVTM, CDR2 ANQGSEA, per germline. V gave up 7 bases and J gave up 4 bases, with 7 bases separating them. The CDR3 is 10 amino acids. The CDR3: CSAFGYGYTF. The CDR3 coding sequence is TGCAGCGCCTTCGGCTATGGCTACACCTTC.

The count of this clonotype is one. The V gene is TRBV29-1, the J gene TRBJ2-2; 7 positions agree with TRBD1. This CDR3 spans 15 amino acids. Germline V gene data show CDR1 as SQVTM and CDR2 as ANQGSEA. The ends lost 7 bases at V and 0 bases at J; junction bases unmatched: 8. CDR3 nucleotide sequence: TGCAGCGCACTCACCCAGGGGGCGAACACCGGGGAGCTGTTTTTT. Its protein product is CSALTQGANTGELFF.

This clonotype was seen more than once but under ten times. The chain recombines TRBV5-4 with TRBJ2-7; 12 bases fit TRBD1. The CDR3 is made up of 15 amino acids. V gave up 4 bases and J gave up 5 bases; unmatched junction bases: 7. Germline V gene data show CDR1 as SGHNT and CDR2 as YYREEE (reference sequence). CDR3 nucleotide sequence: TGTGCCAGCAGCGTGAAGGGACAGGGGGCCAACGAGCAGTACTTC. Encoded protein: CASSVKGQGANEQYF.

This clonotype appeared many times. The chain employs TRBV15 and TRBJ1-5, with no clear D. Germline V CDR1 and CDR2: LNHNV, YYDKDF (reference sequence). The CDR3 covers 15 residues. V was shortened by 0 bases and J by 3 bases, with 9 bases between the two germline ends. The CDR3 loop reads CATSRDKGVNQPQHF. CDR3 DNA sequence: TGTGCCACCAGCAGAGATAAGGGAGTCAATCAGCCCCAGCATTTT. Filled out from reference TRBV15 and TRBJ1-5, the complete variable domain reads DAMVIQNPRYQVTQFGKPVTLSCSQTLNHNVMYWYQQKSSQAPKLLFHYYDKDFNNEADTPDNFQSRRPNTSFCFLDIRSPGLGDTAMYLCATSRDKGVNQPQHFGDGTRLSIL.

The genes are TRBV28 and TRBJ2-7, with D perhaps TRBD1 (5 bases). V shed 5 bases and J shed 2 bases, with 13 bases lying between them. The CDR3 has 14 amino acids. Germline values: CDR1 MDHEN, CDR2 SYDVKM. The CDR3 spells CASSPRQKPYEQYF. CDR3 in DNA: TGTGCCAGCAGTCCCCGACAGAAACCCTACGAGCAGTACTTC. The full variable domain, with the rest looked up from reference TRBV28 and TRBJ2-7, is DVKVTQSSRYLVKRTGEKVFLECVQDMDHENMFWYRQDPGLGLRLIYFSYDVKMKEKGDIPEGYSVSREKKERFSLILESASTNQTSMYLCASSPRQKPYEQYFGPGTRLTVT.

In its sample, this clonotype was seen a few times. The genes are TRBV3-1 and TRBJ2-1; 9 positions match TRBD2. Per germline, CDR1 LGHDT and CDR2 YNNKEL (reference sequence). The CDR3 is 15 amino acids. Trimming took 1 base from V and 5 from J; bases not matched to a gene: 3. CDR3 residues: CASSQGASGNNEQFF. CDR3 sequence (DNA): TGTGCCAGCAGCCAAGGGGCTAGCGGGAACAATGAGCAGTTCTTC.

The chain combines TRBV5-1 with TRBJ2-7, with TRBD1 matching over 8 bases. Germline V gene lookup returns CDR1 SGHRS and CDR2 YFSETQ. This CDR3 spans 16 amino acids. V dropped 0 bases and J dropped 2; count of bases not matched to a gene: 7. The CDR3 coding sequence is TGCGCCAGCAGCTTGGGCGGGACAGGACGGACCTACGAGCAGTACTTC. It specifies CASSLGGTGRTYEQYF.

The chain combines TRBV24-1 with TRBJ2-2; D is possibly TRBD2 (6 bases). Looked up from germline, CDR1 is KGHDR and CDR2 is SFDVKD. The CDR3 consists of 16 residues. Trimming cost V 2 bases and J 4 bases, with 13 bases left between them. The CDR3: CATSDSGRYTTGELFF. In DNA, the CDR3 is TGTGCCACCAGTGATTCAGGGAGGTATACCACCGGGGAGCTGTTTTTT.

This clonotype was observed at least ten times. The gene calls are TRBV29-1 and TRBJ2-3, with D possibly being TRBD2 (5 bases). Germline-derived CDR1 and CDR2 are SQVTM and ANQGSEA. V was cut by 7 bases and J by 2 bases, with 19 bases left in between. The length of the CDR3 is 15 residues. This chain's CDR3 is CSAPQAGAPTDTQYF. The CDR3 DNA is TGCAGCGCCCCCCAGGCGGGCGCACCCACAGATACGCAGTATTTT.

This clonotype was recorded a few times. The V call is TRBV10-1, the J call TRBJ2-7, with 7 bases identical to TRBD2. The germline V gene has CDR1 WNHNN and CDR2 SYGVQD (reference sequence). There are 14 residues in the CDR3. J lost 2 bases, V lost 6 bases, and 7 bases had no gene match. The CDR3 sequence: CASSSGGLPYEQYF. The CDR3 nucleotides read TGCGCCAGCAGCTCGGGGGGACTACCCTACGAGCAGTACTTC.

The chain has TRBV20-1 and TRBJ2-3; 7 bases are shared with TRBD2. V dropped 2 bases and J dropped 0; count of bases not matched to a gene: 8. CDR1 and CDR2 from the germline V gene are DFQATT and SNEGSKA (reference sequence). The CDR3 is 16 residues long. CDR3 in DNA: TGCAGTGCTAGATCCCGGCGGGGGTTGAGCACAGATACGCAGTATTTT. Its protein is CSARSRRGLSTDTQYF.

V and J are TRBV24-1 and TRBJ2-7; weak D call: TRBD1 (6 bases). The CDR3 is 15 amino acids. Germline CDR1 reads KGHDR; CDR2 reads SFDVKD. The V gene lost 5 bases and the J gene lost 0 bases, with 13 bases spanning the gap. The CDR3 region is CATSGVGDTSYEQYF. CDR3 nucleotide sequence: TGTGCCACCAGTGGGGTTGGGGACACCTCCTACGAGCAGTACTTC.

This clonotype has just a few counts. The chain couples TRBV12-3 or TRBV12-4 to TRBJ2-7; D may be TRBD1 or TRBD2 (6 bases each). V shed 6 bases and J shed 0 bases, with 21 bases lying between them. The CDR3 contains 17 residues. CDR3 DNA: TGTGCCAGCAGCCCTGGGGGTCGGGGGCGTCCCTCCTACGAGCAGTACTTC. Its protein is CASSPGGRGRPSYEQYF.